This is a list of T cell receptor beta chains from one sample in a study of early T cells in non-severe SARS-CoV-2 infection. TCRdb re-called the 5' RACE reads with MiXCR, one entry per CDR3 protein. Seen here are tens of thousands of distinct CDR3 sequences, approximately 15% observed once, and the top ten hold 5.5%. Sequencing was done on a sample of whole blood. The source of these receptors is an adult who was a healthcare worker with PCR-confirmed SARS-CoV-2 infection or an uninfected control (not recorded which). The CDR3 runs from the conserved cysteine through the conserved F or W. A D gene is named only where the DNA matches it firmly. A row's size may be missing; if present it is once, few, many or a size class.

J | size | D | V | CDR3 | DNA
TRBJ1-1 | few | NA | TRBV6-4 | CASSDSLGGVAFF | TGTGCCAGCAGTGACTCTTTGGGAGGGGTAGCTTTCTTT
TRBJ2-5 | few | NA | TRBV29-1 | CSAYWGTGSQETQYF | TGCAGCGCTTATTGGGGCACTGGCTCCCAAGAGACCCAGTACTTC
TRBJ2-3 | few | NA | TRBV12-3/TRBV12-4 | CASNAVGTTQYF | TGTGCCAGCAATGCAGTTGGGACTACGCAGTATTTT
TRBJ2-1 | many | NA | TRBV12-3/TRBV12-4 | CASSLAGPHNEQFF | TGTGCCAGCAGTTTAGCGGGACCCCACAATGAGCAGTTCTTC
TRBJ2-2 | few | NA | TRBV19 | CASSIAGTRELFF | TGTGCCAGTAGTATAGCAGGCACACGGGAGCTGTTTTTT
TRBJ1-1 | NA | TRBD1 | TRBV9 | CASSADTGTGAFF | TGTGCCAGCAGCGCCGACACCGGGACAGGAGCTTTCTTT
TRBJ2-7 | NA | NA | TRBV28 | CASSFRAGDEQYF | TGTGCCAGCAGTTTTCGGGCAGGGGACGAGCAGTACTTC
TRBJ1-5 | many | NA | TRBV14 | CASSGGFNQPQHF | TGTGCCAGCAGCGGAGGATTCAATCAGCCCCAGCATTTT
TRBJ2-7 | few | NA | TRBV20-1 | CSAHGTSGRTYEQYF | TGCAGTGCTCACGGGACTTCGGGCAGGACCTACGAGCAGTACTTC
TRBJ2-1 | NA | TRBD2 | TRBV6-2/TRBV6-3 | CASASGVYNEQFF | TGTGCCAGCGCTAGCGGGGTGTACAATGAGCAGTTCTTC
TRBJ2-2 | few | NA | TRBV10-3 | CAISDGRVLPGELFF | TGTGCCATCAGTGATGGGCGGGTCCTACCCGGGGAGCTGTTTTTT
TRBJ1-5 | NA | NA | TRBV30 | CAWSLDSNQPQHF | TGTGCCTGGAGTCTGGATAGCAATCAGCCCCAGCATTTT
TRBJ2-2 | many | NA | TRBV24-1 | CATSDGATGELFF | TGTGCCACCAGTGATGGGGCCACCGGGGAGCTGTTTTTT
TRBJ2-1 | NA | NA | TRBV24-1 | CATSDFSPEGAYNEQFF | TGTGCCACCAGTGATTTCTCCCCAGAGGGAGCCTACAATGAGCAGTTCTTC
TRBJ1-2 | few | TRBD1 | TRBV2 | CASQGQGTSGYTF | TGTGCCAGCCAGGGACAGGGAACGTCTGGCTACACCTTC
TRBJ2-3 | NA | TRBD2 | TRBV14 | CASSQGPGLAGTDTQYF | TGTGCCAGCAGCCAGGGGCCGGGACTAGCGGGCACAGATACGCAGTATTTT
TRBJ2-5 | few | NA | TRBV6-5 | CASSYSPTAQETQYF | TGTGCCAGCAGTTACTCTCCAACAGCCCAAGAGACCCAGTACTTC
TRBJ2-1 | few | NA | TRBV6-5 | CASRRRALWHEQFF | TGTGCCAGCAGACGACGGGCCTTATGGCATGAGCAGTTCTTC
TRBJ2-1 | many | TRBD2 | TRBV7-9 | CASSFRLAGDNEQFF | TGTGCCAGCAGCTTTCGACTAGCGGGAGACAATGAGCAGTTCTTC
TRBJ2-1 | few | NA | TRBV2 | CASSDGSHNEQFF | TGTGCCAGCAGTGACGGTAGCCACAATGAGCAGTTCTTC
TRBJ2-7 | many | TRBD1 | TRBV9 | CASSVGWGTDYEQYF | TGTGCCAGCAGCGTAGGGTGGGGGACAGACTACGAGCAGTACTTC
TRBJ1-1 | many | NA | TRBV27 | CASSLSTITEAFF | TGTGCCAGCAGTTTATCGACGATTACTGAAGCTTTCTTT
TRBJ1-2 | many | TRBD1 | TRBV10-3 | CAISGPGGGYTF | TGTGCCATCAGTGGGCCAGGGGGTGGCTACACCTTC
TRBJ2-1 | NA | TRBD2 | TRBV14 | CASSQAGTSGIAEQFF | TGTGCCAGCAGCCAAGCCGGGACTAGCGGGATTGCTGAGCAGTTCTTC
TRBJ1-1 | NA | NA | TRBV4-1 | CASSLQVREGTEAFF | TGCGCCAGCAGCCTCCAGGTAAGGGAGGGCACTGAAGCTTTCTTT
TRBJ1-5 | few | TRBD1 | TRBV11-2 | CASSLGADRSPRWPQHF | TGTGCCAGCAGCTTAGGAGCGGACAGGAGCCCCCGATGGCCCCAGCATTTT
TRBJ2-1 | many | NA | TRBV7-6 | CASSLGLFNEQFF | TGTGCCAGCAGCTTGGGACTCTTTAATGAGCAGTTCTTC
TRBJ2-5 | NA | TRBD2 | TRBV6-2/TRBV6-3 | CASTSAGAWETQYF | TGTGCCAGCACATCCGCGGGAGCTTGGGAGACCCAGTACTTC
TRBJ2-1 | NA | NA | TRBV28 | CASSTGRAGYNEQFF | TGTGCCAGCAGCACAGGGCGTGCGGGCTACAATGAGCAGTTCTTC
TRBJ2-1 | NA | TRBD2 | TRBV10-3 | CAIEAGMHGEQFF | TGTGCCATAGAAGCGGGGATGCACGGTGAGCAGTTCTTC
TRBJ1-2 | few | TRBD1 | TRBV29-1 | CSVVGRTGAGYTF | TGCAGCGTTGTAGGTAGGACAGGGGCTGGCTACACCTTC
TRBJ2-1 | many | NA | TRBV7-9 | CASSDATEQFF | TGTGCCAGCAGCGACGCAACAGAGCAGTTCTTC
TRBJ2-1 | NA | NA | TRBV30 | CAWSGVGEQFF | TGTGCCTGGTCTGGGGTCGGTGAGCAGTTCTTC
TRBJ2-5 | NA | TRBD1 | TRBV5-1 | CASSDDGTVETQYF | TGCGCCAGCAGCGACGACGGGACAGTAGAGACCCAGTACTTC
TRBJ2-1 | many | NA | TRBV5-4 | CASSLGLNNEQFF | TGTGCCAGCAGCTTGGGACTTAACAATGAGCAGTTCTTC
TRBJ2-7 | many | NA | TRBV5-4 | CASSFKGSQQYF | TGTGCCAGCAGCTTTAAGGGTTCCCAGCAGTACTTC
TRBJ2-7 | few | NA | TRBV11-2 | CASSPDGTYEQYF | TGTGCCAGCAGCCCGGACGGGACCTACGAGCAGTACTTC
TRBJ2-4 | NA | NA | TRBV3-1 | CASSQERQAKNIQYF | TGTGCCAGCAGCCAAGAACGACAGGCCAAAAACATTCAGTACTTC
TRBJ2-7 | NA | NA | TRBV7-9 | CASSLLDGYEQYF | TGTGCCAGCAGCTTGCTGGACGGATACGAGCAGTACTTC
TRBJ1-2 | few | NA | TRBV18 | CASSAGQAYGYTF | TGTGCCAGCTCAGCCGGACAAGCCTATGGCTACACCTTC
TRBJ1-4 | NA | TRBD1 | TRBV19 | CASSWDRTVATNEKLFF | TGTGCCAGTAGTTGGGACAGGACAGTTGCAACTAATGAAAAACTGTTTTTT
TRBJ2-7 | NA | NA | TRBV9 | CASSVGLPAYYEQYF | TGTGCCAGCAGCGTAGGGCTACCTGCTTATTACGAGCAGTACTTC
TRBJ1-1 | few | NA | TRBV6-5 | CASSYFRGTEAFF | TGTGCCAGCAGTTACTTCAGGGGAACTGAAGCTTTCTTT
TRBJ2-1 | NA | TRBD2 | TRBV19 | CASKLGLAGNNEQFF | TGTGCCAGTAAGTTGGGTCTAGCGGGGAACAATGAGCAGTTCTTC
TRBJ2-2 | NA | TRBD2 | TRBV7-9 | CASSRTSGRTGELFF | TGTGCCAGCAGCAGGACTAGCGGGAGAACCGGGGAGCTGTTTTTT
TRBJ2-3 | few | TRBD2 | TRBV29-1 | CSVGPRGADTQYF | TGCAGCGTCGGGCCCCGGGGGGCAGATACGCAGTATTTT
TRBJ2-2 | many | NA | TRBV10-3 | CAISGRQNTGELFF | TGTGCCATCAGTGGGCGACAGAACACCGGGGAGCTGTTTTTT
TRBJ2-7 | many | NA | TRBV18 | CASSPPGRGPSEQYF | TGTGCCAGCTCACCCCCAGGGCGGGGACCCTCCGAGCAGTACTTC
TRBJ1-6 | NA | NA | TRBV2 | CASSEAPSPLHF | TGTGCCAGCAGTGAAGCACCTTCACCCCTCCACTTT
TRBJ2-2 | few | TRBD2 | TRBV5-4 | CASSLEVAGGGELFF | TGTGCCAGCAGCTTGGAAGTAGCGGGAGGCGGGGAGCTGTTTTTT
TRBJ2-7 | NA | TRBD2 | TRBV29-1 | CSATSGRDYEQYF | TGCAGCGCCACATCAGGGAGGGACTACGAGCAGTACTTC
TRBJ2-2 | NA | NA | TRBV24-1 | CATSAPGGTGELFF | TGTGCCACCAGTGCCCCCGGTGGGACCGGGGAGCTGTTTTTT
TRBJ1-4 | few | NA | TRBV7-2 | CASSLQPSLGEKLFF | TGTGCCAGCAGCTTACAGCCTTCACTAGGGGAAAAACTGTTTTTT
TRBJ2-2 | NA | TRBD2 | TRBV28 | CASHPLADYTGELFF | TGTGCCAGCCACCCGCTAGCGGACTACACCGGGGAGCTGTTTTTT
TRBJ2-4 | NA | NA | TRBV9 | CASSVGLAKNIQYF | TGTGCCAGCAGCGTAGGACTAGCCAAAAACATTCAGTACTTC
TRBJ1-1 | few | NA | TRBV5-4 | CASSLGGLLMNTEAFF | TGTGCCAGCAGCTTGGGGGGACTGCTGATGAACACTGAAGCTTTCTTT
TRBJ2-1 | few | NA | TRBV4-1 | CASSQVTGTRGHEQFF | TGCGCCAGCAGCCAAGTGACCGGGACTAGGGGGCATGAGCAGTTCTTC